This T cell receptor (beta chain) is from a study of T cell therapy after organ transplantation. Libraries were prepared by immunoSEQ multiplex PCR; TCRdb keeps only in-frame clonotypes and omits some of them. Among approximately 2,300 clones, 75% were seen once, and the ten largest hold less than 30%. Note on this clone: What it recognizes is unknown.

Germline trimming cut 5 bases from V and 6 bases from J; bases unmatched to any gene: 7. Germline CDR1 SGHTA, CDR2 FQGTGA. This CDR3 is built from 14 residues. The chain carries TRBV7-3 and TRBJ2-1; 7 bases match TRBD1. Source: CD8+ T cells from blood, taken before autologous CMV-specific T cell therapy. This TCR came from a human patient who had received a solid organ transplant and had CMV disease. For the CDR3, the DNA is TGTGCCAGCAGCCCTATAGGGGGCCTCAATGAGCAGTTCTTC. As protein: CASSPIGGLNEQFF.